The rows below give T cell receptor beta chains drawn from one sample of a study of blood T cell repertoires in COVID-19. Profiled with immunoSEQ multiplex PCR; TCRdb holds only in-frame clones, not every one. The table has approximately 90,000 clones, more than 65% seen once; the top ten hold more than 6%. Specimen: peripheral blood. The receptors here all came from an older man with COVID-19, enrolled during active disease. Each CDR3 is given with its conserved first and last residue. The order of the fields is D gene, V gene, CDR3 length, clone size, J gene, CDR3 DNA, CDR3 protein. D genes are given only for firm matches. The size of a clone is reported for some rows only, either as once, few or many, or as a class for expanded clones.

d_gene: .
v_gene: TRBV7-2
len: 17
abundance: few
j_gene: TRBJ1-6
CDR3nt: TGTGCCAGCAGCTTGGTAGGAGCCGGCTCCTATAATTCACCCCTCCACTTT
CDR3aa: CASSLVGAGSYNSPLHF

d_gene: TRBD1
v_gene: TRBV5-1
len: 17
abundance: .
j_gene: TRBJ1-1
CDR3nt: TGCGCCAGCAGCTTGAGCGGGACAGGGGGCGCGAGAACTGAAGCTTTCTTT
CDR3aa: CASSLSGTGGARTEAFF

d_gene: TRBD1
v_gene: TRBV3-1/TRBV3-2
len: 14
abundance: .
j_gene: TRBJ2-5
CDR3nt: TGTGCCAGCAGCCGGGACAGTTTGGGGGAGACCCAGTACTTC
CDR3aa: CASSRDSLGETQYF

d_gene: TRBD2
v_gene: TRBV9
len: 16
abundance: .
j_gene: TRBJ2-1
CDR3nt: TGTGCCAGCAGCGTAGCCGGGGGGGCCCTGGGCAATGAGCAGTTCTTC
CDR3aa: CASSVAGGALGNEQFF

d_gene: .
v_gene: TRBV7-2
len: 14
abundance: few
j_gene: TRBJ1-1
CDR3nt: TGTGCCAGCAGCTTAGCTACAGGCTGGACTGAAGCTTTCTTT
CDR3aa: CASSLATGWTEAFF

d_gene: TRBD2
v_gene: TRBV28
len: 15
abundance: .
j_gene: TRBJ2-1
CDR3nt: TGTGCCAGCACCGCCACTAGCGGGCCCTACAATGAGCAGTTCTTC
CDR3aa: CASTATSGPYNEQFF

d_gene: TRBD1
v_gene: TRBV4-3
len: 15
abundance: few
j_gene: TRBJ1-1
CDR3nt: TGCGCCAGCAGCCAAGACAGGGGGGTGGACACTGAAGCTTTCTTT
CDR3aa: CASSQDRGVDTEAFF

d_gene: TRBD2
v_gene: TRBV19
len: 14
abundance: .
j_gene: TRBJ2-4
CDR3nt: TGTGCCAGTAGTATAGTTCGACTAGCCGGAATTCAGTACTTC
CDR3aa: CASSIVRLAGIQYF

d_gene: TRBD1
v_gene: TRBV28
len: 18
abundance: .
j_gene: TRBJ1-5
CDR3nt: TGTGCCAGCAGTTCCTCACTCGGACAGGGGGCAAGCAATCAGCCCCAGCATTTT
CDR3aa: CASSSSLGQGASNQPQHF

d_gene: .
v_gene: TRBV6-2/TRBV6-3
len: 15
abundance: .
j_gene: TRBJ1-2
CDR3nt: TGTGCCAGCAGCGTTCGGGAAGGCACGAACTATGGCTACACCTTC
CDR3aa: CASSVREGTNYGYTF

d_gene: TRBD1
v_gene: TRBV24-1
len: 15
abundance: .
j_gene: TRBJ1-3
CDR3nt: TGTGCCACCAGTGACCTCGACAGGGGCGGAAACACCATATATTTT
CDR3aa: CATSDLDRGGNTIYF

d_gene: TRBD1
v_gene: TRBV4-3
len: 15
abundance: .
j_gene: TRBJ1-1
CDR3nt: TGCGCCAGCAGCCAAGGACAGGGGTTGGGCACTGAAGCTTTCTTT
CDR3aa: CASSQGQGLGTEAFF

d_gene: .
v_gene: TRBV5-4
len: 15
abundance: .
j_gene: TRBJ2-3
CDR3nt: TGTGCCAGCAGCTTGTCGGCAGGGAAAACAGATACGCAGTATTTT
CDR3aa: CASSLSAGKTDTQYF

d_gene: TRBD2
v_gene: TRBV27
len: 16
abundance: .
j_gene: TRBJ2-7
CDR3nt: TGTGCCAGCAGTTTAACCAGCGGGAGGGCGTCATACGAGCAGTACTTC
CDR3aa: CASSLTSGRASYEQYF

d_gene: TRBD1
v_gene: TRBV27
len: 12
abundance: .
j_gene: TRBJ1-2
CDR3nt: TGTGCCAGCACGGACAGGGCAGGCGGCTACACCTTC
CDR3aa: CASTDRAGGYTF

d_gene: .
v_gene: TRBV5-4
len: 14
abundance: .
j_gene: TRBJ1-3
CDR3nt: TGTGCCAGCAGCTTGGGCAGTGGCGGAAACACCATATATTTT
CDR3aa: CASSLGSGGNTIYF

d_gene: TRBD1
v_gene: TRBV9
len: 15
abundance: once
j_gene: TRBJ2-2
CDR3nt: TGTGCCAGCAGCTTTCGGACAGGGAACACCGGGGAGCTGTTTTTT
CDR3aa: CASSFRTGNTGELFF

d_gene: .
v_gene: TRBV10-3
len: 13
abundance: .
j_gene: TRBJ1-5
CDR3nt: TGTGCCATCAGCGACAGAGGAGATCAGCCCCAGCATTTT
CDR3aa: CAISDRGDQPQHF

d_gene: .
v_gene: TRBV28
len: 13
abundance: .
j_gene: TRBJ1-1
CDR3nt: TGTGCCAGCAGCCCGCCGGGTACCCCTGAAGCTTTCTTT
CDR3aa: CASSPPGTPEAFF

d_gene: TRBD1
v_gene: TRBV2
len: 15
abundance: .
j_gene: TRBJ2-7
CDR3nt: TGTGCCAGCAGTGCTTCCGGGACAGGCGACTACGAGCAGTACTTC
CDR3aa: CASSASGTGDYEQYF

d_gene: TRBD2
v_gene: TRBV10-3
len: 16
abundance: .
j_gene: TRBJ2-7
CDR3nt: TGTGCCATCAGTCCAGGACTAGCGGGAGGACGGGGCGAGCAGTACTTC
CDR3aa: CAISPGLAGGRGEQYF

d_gene: .
v_gene: TRBV6-6
len: 13
abundance: .
j_gene: TRBJ2-1
CDR3nt: TGTGCCAGCAGATGGGACCGGGACTGGGAGCAGTTCTTC
CDR3aa: CASRWDRDWEQFF

d_gene: .
v_gene: TRBV4-3
len: 15
abundance: .
j_gene: TRBJ1-2
CDR3nt: TGCGCCAGCGCCGACTCAGCAGGGGCAAACTATGGCTACACCTTC
CDR3aa: CASADSAGANYGYTF

d_gene: .
v_gene: TRBV20-1
len: 10
abundance: .
j_gene: TRBJ1-1
CDR3nt: TGCAGTGTGAGGGAGCCCGAAGCTTTCTTT
CDR3aa: CSVREPEAFF

d_gene: .
v_gene: TRBV6-1
len: 13
abundance: .
j_gene: TRBJ1-3
CDR3nt: TGTGCCAGCAGTGAAGCACAGGGTGTCACCATATATTTT
CDR3aa: CASSEAQGVTIYF

d_gene: TRBD1
v_gene: TRBV16
len: 13
abundance: .
j_gene: TRBJ2-7
CDR3nt: TGTGCCAGCAGCCCTACGACAGGGAACGAGCAGTACTTC
CDR3aa: CASSPTTGNEQYF

d_gene: TRBD1
v_gene: TRBV28
len: 13
abundance: .
j_gene: TRBJ1-5
CDR3nt: TGTGCCAGCATGGGGACAGGCAATCAGCCCCAGCATTTT
CDR3aa: CASMGTGNQPQHF

d_gene: TRBD1
v_gene: TRBV4-3
len: 14
abundance: once
j_gene: TRBJ2-1
CDR3nt: TGCGCCAGCAGCCTGGGACAGGCCCACAATGAGCAGTTCTTC
CDR3aa: CASSLGQAHNEQFF

d_gene: .
v_gene: TRBV9
len: 13
abundance: .
j_gene: TRBJ1-1
CDR3nt: TGTGCCAGCAGCTTGGGACAGAACACTGAAGCTTTCTTT
CDR3aa: CASSLGQNTEAFF

d_gene: .
v_gene: TRBV7-9
len: 14
abundance: .
j_gene: TRBJ1-6
CDR3nt: TGTGCCAGCAGCTCCACAGGGAAAGGCTCACCCCTCCACTTT
CDR3aa: CASSSTGKGSPLHF

d_gene: TRBD1
v_gene: TRBV7-2
len: 16
abundance: .
j_gene: TRBJ1-2
CDR3nt: TGTGCCAGCAGCTCCACCGGGACAGGTGGTTCCTATGGCTACACCTTC
CDR3aa: CASSSTGTGGSYGYTF

d_gene: .
v_gene: TRBV7-2
len: 14
abundance: .
j_gene: TRBJ2-7
CDR3nt: TGTGCCAGCAGCTTAGCCGGGACTGTGAGGGAGCAGTACTTC
CDR3aa: CASSLAGTVREQYF

d_gene: .
v_gene: TRBV6-5
len: 13
abundance: .
j_gene: TRBJ1-5
CDR3nt: TGTGCCAGCAGACAGGGTTTCAATCAGCCCCAGCATTTT
CDR3aa: CASRQGFNQPQHF